Below, 19 T cell receptor beta chains from the same sample are listed, as sequenced in a study of T cell responses to AZD1222 COVID-19 vaccine. Using immunoSEQ multiplex PCR, the repertoire was profiled, and TCRdb retains in-frame clones only, with some absent. The repertoire consists of 100,000 to 150,000 clones, with around 87% occurring once and the leading ten covering more than 9%. The sample in question was peripheral blood, obtained on day 0 of AZD1222 vaccination. The receptors derive from an adult in good health.

V gene TRBV29-1 combines with J gene TRBJ1-2; no clear D. This CDR3 has 11 amino acids. With 4 bases removed from V and 6 bases from J, the gap between germline ends came to 9 bases. Per germline, CDR1 SQVTM and CDR2 ANQGSEA. The CDR3 nucleotides are TGCAGCGTTGGGAGGACGGATGGCTACACCTTC. Its protein is CSVGRTDGYTF. The complete variable domain, with remaining parts taken from reference TRBV29-1 and TRBJ1-2, reads SAVISQKPSRDICQRGTSLTIQCQVDSQVTMMFWYRQQPGQSLTLIATANQGSEATYESGFVIDKFPISRPNLTFSTLTVSNMSPEDSSIYLCSVGRTDGYTFGSGTRLTVV.

The V and J genes are TRBV3-1 (or the pseudogene TRBV3-2) and TRBJ2-7; 7 bases match TRBD2. The trim removed 1 base at V and 2 bases at J, leaving 5 bases unmatched. The CDR3 consists of 15 residues. CDR1 LGHDT and CDR2 YNNKEL come from the germline V gene (reference sequence). The CDR3 region is CASSQAPGGAYEQYF. For the CDR3, the DNA is TGTGCCAGCAGCCAAGCCCCGGGGGGAGCCTACGAGCAGTACTTC.

The CDR3 reads CASSSRKSSGSNEQFF. CDR3 nucleotide sequence: TGTGCCAGCAGCAGTAGGAAGTCTAGCGGGAGTAATGAGCAGTTCTTC. This rearrangement joins TRBV7-2 to TRBJ2-1; 10 bases are a match to TRBD2. The CDR3 length is 16 residues. The ends lost 5 bases at V and 7 bases at J; junction bases unmatched: 11. The germline gives CDR1 SGHTA, CDR2 FQGNSA.

This clone was picked up one time. The chain uses TRBV5-1 and TRBJ2-4; D remains ambiguous. V lost 0 bases to trimming and J lost 0 bases, with 7 bases between them. This CDR3 has 15 residues. Germline lookup yields CDR1 SGHRS and CDR2 YFSETQ. CDR3 nucleotides: TGCGCCAGCAGCTTGGACAGACTAGCCAAAAACATTCAGTACTTC. As protein: CASSLDRLAKNIQYF.

The chain recombines TRBV6-1 with TRBJ2-3; no clear D gene. V lost 1 base and J lost 0, with 8 bases in between. This CDR3 is 15 amino acids long. Germline lookup yields CDR1 MNHNS and CDR2 SASEGT. The CDR3 protein is CASSEEGTSTDTQYF. As DNA, the CDR3 is TGTGCCAGCAGTGAAGAGGGAACTAGCACAGATACGCAGTATTTT.

This sequence joins TRBV3-1 (or the pseudogene TRBV3-2) and TRBJ1-4; 8 bases line up with TRBD1. This CDR3 has 16 residues. Germline lookup yields CDR1 LGHDT and CDR2 YNNKEL (reference sequence). The ends lost 6 bases at V and 6 bases at J; junction bases unmatched: 12. The CDR3 coding sequence is TGTGCCAGCAGTCAATTAGGACAGGGATTGGATGAAAAACTGTTTTTT. Amino acids: CASSQLGQGLDEKLFF.

The CDR3 nucleotides read TGTGCCAGCAGTTTATGGGCTAGTGAGCAGTTCTTC. Translating it yields CASSLWASEQFF. This chain connects TRBV28 to TRBJ2-1; D not resolved. V was cut by 0 bases and J by 9 bases, with 6 bases left in between. This CDR3 has 12 residues. The germline V gene encodes CDR1 MDHEN and CDR2 SYDVKM.

The chain links TRBV6-6 to TRBJ2-6, with D unresolved. The CDR3 consists of 11 residues. The V gene's germline CDR1 is MNHNY and CDR2 SVGAGI (reference sequence). Deletions cut 7 bases from V and 2 bases from J, with 0 bases between. CDR3 residues: CASTGANVLTF. CDR3 coding DNA: TGTGCCAGCACTGGGGCCAACGTCCTGACTTTC.

This clone was observed a handful of times. The chain is built from TRBV10-3 and TRBJ1-5; D is perhaps TRBD1 (5 bases). Germline assignment: CDR1 ENHRY and CDR2 SYGVKD. This CDR3 comprises 16 residues. The V end was cut by 4 bases, the J end by 4 bases, with 17 bases between. CDR3 sequence (DNA): TGTGCCATCAGTGGGGTACTAGGGGCGGAAAATCAGCCCCAGCATTTT. Protein sequence: CAISGVLGAENQPQHF.

The chain combines TRBV6-5 with TRBJ1-1, with a weak D call TRBD1 (5 bases). Germline CDR1 and CDR2: MNHEY and SVGAGI. This CDR3 is 13 amino acids long. Trimming stripped 10 bases from V and 4 bases from J, with 16 bases between. The CDR3 spells CATSPPGSTEAFF. The CDR3 nucleotides read TGTGCCACTTCCCCCCCAGGGTCCACTGAAGCTTTCTTT.

The rearrangement joins TRBV11-2 to TRBJ2-2; no reliable D call. CDR3 length: 14 residues. Germline V gives CDR1 SGHAT, CDR2 FQNNGV. Trimming stripped 0 bases from V and 2 bases from J, with 4 bases between. CDR3 nucleotide sequence: TGTGCCAGCAGCTTAGAAATAAACACCGGGGAGCTGTTTTTT. It codes for CASSLEINTGELFF.

This chain links TRBV7-2 with TRBJ2-3; D unclear. The CDR3 runs 16 residues. Germline lookup yields CDR1 SGHTA and CDR2 FQGNSA. Trimming pared 5 bases from V and 2 bases from J, leaving 17 bases between. CDR3 residues: CASSPRATLPTDTQYF. CDR3 coding DNA: TGTGCCAGCAGCCCCCGAGCGACATTACCCACAGATACGCAGTATTTT.

This chain connects TRBV7-3 to TRBJ2-7; perhaps TRBD1 as D (5 bases). Germline CDR1 SGHTA, CDR2 FQGTGA. V shed 5 bases and J shed 0 bases, with 11 bases lying between them. The CDR3 sequence is 14 residues long. The CDR3 region is CASSLKGLSYEQYF. CDR3 DNA sequence: TGTGCCAGCAGCCTGAAGGGGCTCTCCTACGAGCAGTACTTC. The whole variable domain, filled in from reference TRBV7-3 and TRBJ2-7, reads GAGVSQTPSNKVTEKGKYVELRCDPISGHTALYWYRQSLGQGPEFLIYFQGTGAADDSGLPNDRFFAVRPEGSVSTLKIQRTERGDSAVYLCASSLKGLSYEQYFGPGTRLTVT.

The V call is TRBV4-3, the J call TRBJ1-5, with D perhaps matching TRBD1 (6 bases). Per the germline V gene, CDR1 is LGHNA and CDR2 is YSLEER. V lost 4 bases, J lost 1 base, and 14 bases lay in between. The CDR3 runs 16 residues. Here the CDR3 reads CASSRDTGISNQPQHF. DNA for the CDR3: TGCGCCAGCAGCCGAGATACAGGGATCAGCAATCAGCCCCAGCATTTT.

The genes are TRBV6-6 and TRBJ2-4; the D is unclear. Germline V gene data show CDR1 as MNHNY and CDR2 as SVGAGI (reference sequence). Trimming shortened V by 2 bases and J by 3 bases, and 11 bases separated the two germline ends. The CDR3 runs 15 residues. This CDR3 reads CASSYRRWDKNIQYF. CDR3 coding DNA: TGTGCCAGCAGTTACCGACGGTGGGACAAAAACATTCAGTACTTC.

This clone was found once. This chain links TRBV5-4 with TRBJ2-1; unclear D gene. The CDR3 contains 14 residues. Between the trimmed V and J ends, which lost 2 bases and 5 bases, there was a span of 11 bases. Germline values: CDR1 SGHNT, CDR2 YYREEE (reference sequence). CDR3 sequence: CASSFRRQNNEQFF. DNA for the CDR3: TGTGCCAGCAGCTTTAGGAGACAAAACAATGAGCAGTTCTTC.

The V gene is TRBV28, the J gene TRBJ2-5; TRBD1 is a possible D gene (5 bases). This CDR3 comprises 17 residues. The germline V gene encodes CDR1 MDHEN and CDR2 SYDVKM. Trimming removed 3 bases at V and 3 bases at J, with 20 bases between. The CDR3 loop is CASSLVARWAREETQYF. For the CDR3, the DNA is TGTGCCAGCAGTTTGGTAGCTCGATGGGCCAGGGAAGAGACCCAGTACTTC.

The CDR3 DNA sequence: TGCGCCAGCAGCTTGAGGACAGGGGGACCCTACGAGCAGTACTTC. Translation gives CASSLRTGGPYEQYF. The V gene is TRBV5-1, the J gene TRBJ2-7; 10 bases match TRBD1. Trimming removed 1 base from V and 2 bases from J; junction bases left unmatched: 3. Germline CDR1 and CDR2: SGHRS and YFSETQ. The CDR3 consists of 15 residues.

This rearrangement joins TRBV5-1 to TRBJ2-7; 9 nucleotides agree with TRBD2. The CDR3 runs 14 residues. The V and J ends lost 4 bases and 2 bases, in that order; junction bases with no gene match: 4. The germline CDR1 and CDR2 sequences are SGHRS and YFSETQ. CDR3 DNA: TGCGCCAGCAGCCTAGGGACTAGCACCTACGAGCAGTACTTC. Its translation is CASSLGTSTYEQYF. The complete variable domain, with remaining parts taken from reference TRBV5-1 and TRBJ2-7, reads KAGVTQTPRYLIKTRGQQVTLSCSPISGHRSVSWYQQTPGQGLQFLFEYFSETQRNKGNFPGRFSGRQFSNSRSEMNVSTLELGDSALYLCASSLGTSTYEQYFGPGTRLTVT.